The rows below give T cell receptor beta chains drawn from one sample of a study of patients and donors after allogeneic stem cell transplantation. TCRdb re-derived calls from the RT-PCR reads in MiXCR, one entry per CDR3 protein. The sample consists of over 150,000 distinct CDR3 sequences, around 41% of them appearing once. Sequencing used blood, either unsorted or a sorted T cell fraction (not recorded which). The receptor set was obtained from a human donor who was either an allogeneic HSCT recipient or a stem cell or donor lymphocyte infusion donor (not recorded which). It is not recorded whose cells these are; they may come from a transplant donor. The conserved cysteine and the conserved F or W are not part of the CDR3 here. Fields, in order: V gene, CDR3 length, CDR3 protein.

V: TRBV12-3/TRBV12-4; length: 9; CDR3: ASSLALEAF
V: TRBV7-2; length: 12; CDR3: ASSSGGSTDTQY
V: TRBV5-1; length: 14; CDR3: ASSSATGSISYEQY
V: TRBV7-9; length: 11; CDR3: ASSLRWGTEAF
V: TRBV20-1; length: 12; CDR3: SAHRTGKNEKLF
V: TRBV29-1; length: 11; CDR3: SDRDTSNYGYT
V: TRBV5-1; length: 16; CDR3: ASSLGGPVRASWDIQY
V: TRBV11-2; length: 10; CDR3: ASSLTRETQY
V: TRBV5-1; length: 12; CDR3: ASSLEGTNTEAF
V: TRBV20-1; length: 13; CDR3: SAREGGPGPVEAF
V: TRBV28; length: 12; CDR3: ASSVPGQGTEAF
V: TRBV20-1; length: 10; CDR3: SARRPSNEQF
V: TRBV7-6; length: 13; CDR3: ASSLEGAGANVLT
V: TRBV20-1; length: 13; CDR3: SATRGEAANSPLH
V: TRBV7-2; length: 12; CDR3: ASSLASGGDTQY
V: TRBV5-5; length: 12; CDR3: ASMTPGTNTEAF
V: TRBV12-3/TRBV12-4; length: 14; CDR3: ASSSPRQVRGTEAF
V: TRBV28; length: 15; CDR3: ASSLGLGSGLSYEQY
V: TRBV7-2; length: 15; CDR3: ASSEGTGARLNYGYT
V: TRBV25-1; length: 10; CDR3: ASSEARYEQY